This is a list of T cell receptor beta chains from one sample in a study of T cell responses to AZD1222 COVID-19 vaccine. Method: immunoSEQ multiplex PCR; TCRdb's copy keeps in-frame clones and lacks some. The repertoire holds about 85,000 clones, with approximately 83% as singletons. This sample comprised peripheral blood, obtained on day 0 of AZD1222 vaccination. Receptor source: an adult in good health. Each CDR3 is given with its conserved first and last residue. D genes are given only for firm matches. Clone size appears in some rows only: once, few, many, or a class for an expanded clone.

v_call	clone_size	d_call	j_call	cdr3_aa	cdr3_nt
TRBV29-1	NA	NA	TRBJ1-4	CSGWGATNEKLFF	TGCAGCGGATGGGGGGCAACTAATGAAAAACTGTTTTTT
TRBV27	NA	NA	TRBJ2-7	CASSFGLDSYEQYF	TGTGCCAGCAGTTTCGGCCTAGACTCCTACGAGCAGTACTTC
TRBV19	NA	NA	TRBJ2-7	CASKSLGFGEQYF	TGTGCCAGTAAGAGTCTGGGTTTTGGCGAGCAGTACTTC
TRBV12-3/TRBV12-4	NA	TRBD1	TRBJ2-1	CASSKTGNGEQFF	TGTGCCAGCAGTAAGACAGGGAATGGTGAGCAGTTCTTC
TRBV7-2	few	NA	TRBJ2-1	CASSFPRLGNEQFF	TGTGCCAGCAGCTTCCCTCGCCTCGGCAATGAGCAGTTCTTC
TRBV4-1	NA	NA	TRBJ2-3	CASSPGLWPDTQYF	TGCGCCAGCAGCCCCGGACTGTGGCCAGATACGCAGTATTTT
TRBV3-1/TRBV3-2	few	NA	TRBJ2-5	CASSQDIARTETQYF	TGTGCCAGCAGCCAAGATATCGCTAGGACAGAGACCCAGTACTTC
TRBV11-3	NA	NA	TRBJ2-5	CASSFGGLETQYF	TGTGCCAGCAGCTTTGGGGGGCTTGAGACCCAGTACTTC
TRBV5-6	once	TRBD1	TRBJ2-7	CASSSDRVFYEQYF	TGTGCCAGCAGCAGCGACAGGGTCTTTTATGAGCAGTACTTC
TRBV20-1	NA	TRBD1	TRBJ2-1	CSASHRGRRNEQFF	TGCAGTGCTAGTCACAGGGGGCGCAGGAATGAGCAGTTCTTC
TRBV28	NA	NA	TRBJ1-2	CASRLARFNYGYTF	TGTGCCAGCAGACTAGCACGGTTTAACTATGGCTACACCTTC
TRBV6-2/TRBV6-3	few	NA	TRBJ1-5	CASSLGQIRGNQPQHF	TGTGCCAGCAGTCTTGGACAAATTCGGGGCAATCAGCCCCAGCATTTT
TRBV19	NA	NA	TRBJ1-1	CASIDQNTEAFF	TGTGCCAGTATTGACCAGAACACTGAAGCTTTCTTT
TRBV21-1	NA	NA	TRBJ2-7	CASRTGGFEQYF	TGTGCTTCGCGGACAGGGGGCTTCGAGCAGTACTTC
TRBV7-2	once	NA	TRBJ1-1	CASSLVASREAEAFF	TGTGCCAGCAGCTTAGTAGCTTCCAGGGAGGCTGAAGCTTTCTTT
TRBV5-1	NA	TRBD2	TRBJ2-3	CASTVGGRADTQYF	TGCGCCAGCACGGTAGGCGGGAGGGCAGATACGCAGTATTTT
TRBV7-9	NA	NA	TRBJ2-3	CASSFYRDTTSTDTQYF	TGTGCCAGCAGCTTCTACAGGGATACAACTAGCACAGATACGCAGTATTTT
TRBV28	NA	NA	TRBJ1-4	CASSALWYSNEKLFF	TGTGCCAGCAGCGCTCTTTGGTATTCTAATGAAAAACTGTTTTTT
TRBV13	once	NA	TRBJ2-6	CASSGYSGANVLTF	TGTGCCAGCAGCGGCTACTCTGGGGCCAACGTCCTGACTTTC
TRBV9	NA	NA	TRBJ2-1	CASSVDPRPPRNEQFF	TGTGCCAGCAGCGTAGACCCCCGGCCCCCGAGGAATGAGCAGTTCTTC
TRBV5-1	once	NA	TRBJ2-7	CASSEGLPNYEQYF	TGCGCCAGCAGCGAGGGGCTTCCTAACTACGAGCAGTACTTC
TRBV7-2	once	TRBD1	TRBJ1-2	CASSSRGPYGYTF	TGTGCCAGCAGCTCCAGGGGGCCCTATGGCTACACCTTC
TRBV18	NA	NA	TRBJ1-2	CASSPKTANYGYTF	TGTGCCAGCTCGCCTAAGACAGCTAACTATGGCTACACCTTC
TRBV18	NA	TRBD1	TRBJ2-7	CASSPQDRSSYEQYF	TGTGCCAGCTCACCACAGGACAGGAGCTCCTACGAGCAGTACTTC
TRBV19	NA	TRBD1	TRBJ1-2	CASSPEHRGASYGYTF	TGTGCCAGTAGTCCCGAGCACAGGGGGGCTAGCTATGGCTACACCTTC
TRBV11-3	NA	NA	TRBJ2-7	CASSLTGEQYF	TGTGCCAGCAGCTTAACTGGCGAGCAGTACTTC
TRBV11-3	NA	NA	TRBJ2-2	CASSPDYYTGELFF	TGTGCCAGCAGCCCAGATTATTACACCGGGGAGCTGTTTTTT
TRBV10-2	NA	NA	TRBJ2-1	CASRNINSYNEQFF	TGCGCCAGCAGGAACATTAACTCCTACAATGAGCAGTTCTTC
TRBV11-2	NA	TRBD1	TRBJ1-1	CASSLTGGLNTEAFF	TGTGCCAGCAGCTTGACAGGGGGCTTAAACACTGAAGCTTTCTTT
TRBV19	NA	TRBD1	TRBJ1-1	CASSQGAVFTEAFF	TGTGCCAGTAGCCAGGGGGCGGTTTTCACTGAAGCTTTCTTT
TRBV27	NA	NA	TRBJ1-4	CASSLSPGPATNEKLFF	TGTGCCAGCAGTTTATCTCCAGGGCCTGCAACTAATGAAAAACTGTTTTTT
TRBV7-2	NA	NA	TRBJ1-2	CASSLKTGLGLYGYTF	TGTGCCAGCAGCTTGAAGACAGGTCTGGGGTTGTATGGCTACACCTTC
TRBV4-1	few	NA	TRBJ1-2	CASSFVSRGTFSSGYTF	TGCGCCAGCAGCTTTGTCAGCAGGGGCACGTTTAGTTCGGGCTACACCTTC
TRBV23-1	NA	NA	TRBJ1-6	CASSLRNSPLHF	TGCGCCAGCAGTCTCAGAAATTCACCCCTCCACTTT
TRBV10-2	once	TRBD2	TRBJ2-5	CASRGTGGEETQYF	TGCGCCAGCAGAGGTACGGGAGGGGAGGAGACCCAGTACTTC
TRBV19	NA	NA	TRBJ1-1	CASSMDQTGTNTEAFF	TGTGCCAGTAGTATGGATCAGACAGGAACGAACACTGAAGCTTTCTTT
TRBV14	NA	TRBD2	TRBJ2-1	CASSPRTSGRAGNEQFF	TGTGCCAGCAGCCCCCGGACTAGCGGGAGGGCCGGTAATGAGCAGTTCTTC
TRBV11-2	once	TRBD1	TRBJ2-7	CASSFGTELDHTLGEQYF	TGTGCCAGCAGCTTCGGGACAGAGCTAGACCATACTCTAGGCGAGCAGTACTTC
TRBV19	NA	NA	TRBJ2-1	CASSTLPYNEQFF	TGTGCCAGTAGTACACTCCCCTACAATGAGCAGTTCTTC
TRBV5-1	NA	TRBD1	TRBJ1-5	CASSLEGGSNQPQHF	TGCGCCAGCAGCTTGGAAGGGGGCAGCAATCAGCCCCAGCATTTT
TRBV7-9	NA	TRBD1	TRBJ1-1	CASSPPDREGPRGTEAFF	TGTGCCAGCAGCCCTCCAGACAGGGAGGGGCCGAGGGGCACTGAAGCTTTCTTT
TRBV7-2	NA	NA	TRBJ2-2	CASSLAGANTGELFF	TGTGCCAGCAGCTTAGCGGGAGCGAACACCGGGGAGCTGTTTTTT
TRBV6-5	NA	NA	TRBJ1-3	CASSFDSISGNTIYF	TGTGCCAGCAGTTTCGACAGTATTTCTGGAAACACCATATATTTT
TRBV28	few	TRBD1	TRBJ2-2	CASSLFQGETGELFF	TGTGCCAGCAGTTTATTTCAGGGGGAAACCGGGGAGCTGTTTTTT
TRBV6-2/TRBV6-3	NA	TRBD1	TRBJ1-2	CASSYSGQGIHGYTF	TGTGCCAGCAGTTACTCGGGACAGGGAATTCATGGCTACACCTTC
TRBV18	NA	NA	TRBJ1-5	CASSGSLSNQPQHF	TGTGCCAGCTCAGGGTCCCTGAGCAATCAGCCCCAGCATTTT
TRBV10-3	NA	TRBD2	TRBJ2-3	CAISDGTSGGTDTQYF	TGTGCCATCAGTGACGGAACTAGCGGGGGCACAGATACGCAGTATTTT